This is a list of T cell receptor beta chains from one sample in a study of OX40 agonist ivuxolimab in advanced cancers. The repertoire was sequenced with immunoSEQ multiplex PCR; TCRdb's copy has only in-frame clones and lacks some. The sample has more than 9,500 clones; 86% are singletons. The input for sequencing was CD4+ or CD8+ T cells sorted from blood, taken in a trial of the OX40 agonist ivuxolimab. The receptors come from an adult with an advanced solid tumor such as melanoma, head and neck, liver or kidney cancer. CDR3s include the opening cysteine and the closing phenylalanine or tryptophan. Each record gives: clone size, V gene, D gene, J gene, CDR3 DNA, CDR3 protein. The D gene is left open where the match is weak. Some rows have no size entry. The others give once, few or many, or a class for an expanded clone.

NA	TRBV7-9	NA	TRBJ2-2	TGCGCCAGCAGCCCGGTCGCCGGGGAGCTGTTTTTT	CASSPVAGELFF
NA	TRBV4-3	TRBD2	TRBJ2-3	TGCGCCAGCAGCCAGGAACTAGCGGGGGGAACAGATACGCAGTATTTT	CASSQELAGGTDTQYF
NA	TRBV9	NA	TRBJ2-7	TGTGCCAGCAGCGTAGCTGGAGGGACAAACACAGGGGAGCAGTACTTC	CASSVAGGTNTGEQYF
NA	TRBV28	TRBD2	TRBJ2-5	TGTGCCAGCAGCAACGTAGCGGGGGGTCGAGAGACCCAGTACTTC	CASSNVAGGRETQYF
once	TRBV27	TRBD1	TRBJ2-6	TGTGCCAGCAGTTTGTACCCGGGACAGGGGGCCTTTGGGGCCAACGTCCTGACTTTC	CASSLYPGQGAFGANVLTF
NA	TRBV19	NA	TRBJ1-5	TGTGCCAGTAGTATAGGTGTCGGGGGTCAGCCCCAGCATTTT	CASSIGVGGQPQHF
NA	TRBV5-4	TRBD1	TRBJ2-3	TGTGCCAGCAGCCAACAGGGGGCGCAGGGAGATACGCAGTATTTT	CASSQQGAQGDTQYF
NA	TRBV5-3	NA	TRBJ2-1	TGTGCCAGAAGCTTGAACGATCACTACAATGAGCAGTTCTTC	CARSLNDHYNEQFF
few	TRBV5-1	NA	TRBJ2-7	TGCGCCAGCAGCTTGGCCTTAGAGAGATCCTACGAGCAGTACTTC	CASSLALERSYEQYF
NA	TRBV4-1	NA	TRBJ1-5	TGCGCCAGCAGCGGAAGGGAGGGAAGCAATCAGCCCCAGCATTTT	CASSGREGSNQPQHF
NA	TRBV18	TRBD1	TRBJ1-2	TGTGCCAGCTCACCCGGGACAGGGCTTTTTAACTATGGCTACACCTTC	CASSPGTGLFNYGYTF
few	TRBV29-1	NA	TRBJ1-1	TGCAGCGTTGACCCTTACACTGAAGCTTTCTTT	CSVDPYTEAFF
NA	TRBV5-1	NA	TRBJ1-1	TGCGCCAGCAGCTTGGAACTGAACACTGAAGCTTTCTTT	CASSLELNTEAFF
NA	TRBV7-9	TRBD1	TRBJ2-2	TGTGCCAGCAGCCCAGGGGGTTCCGGGGAGCTGTTTTTT	CASSPGGSGELFF
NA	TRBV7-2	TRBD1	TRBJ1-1	TGTGCCAGCAGTTTCCCCCCAGGGGGCACTGAAGCTTTCTTT	CASSFPPGGTEAFF
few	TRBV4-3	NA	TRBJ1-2	TGCGCCAGCAGCCAAGATAGGAATGGCTACACCTTC	CASSQDRNGYTF
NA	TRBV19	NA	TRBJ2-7	TGTGCCAGTAGTATAGCAGTTTCCCACGAGCAGTACTTC	CASSIAVSHEQYF
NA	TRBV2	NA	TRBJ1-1	TGTGCCAGCATAAGCTCCGTTAACACTGAAGCTTTCTTT	CASISSVNTEAFF
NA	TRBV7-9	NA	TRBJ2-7	TGTGCCAGCAGCTTAGCCCGGGACTCCCTCTCCTACGAGCAGTACTTC	CASSLARDSLSYEQYF
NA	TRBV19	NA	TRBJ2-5	TGTGCCAGTAGCTCAGGGTTCCAAGAGACCCAGTACTTC	CASSSGFQETQYF
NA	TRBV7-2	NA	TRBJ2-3	TGTGCCAGCAGCTTAGCGGGAGAGGATACGCAGTATTTT	CASSLAGEDTQYF
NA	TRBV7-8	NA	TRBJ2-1	TGTGCCAGCCAAGTGTCCGTCTCCTACAATGAGCAGTTCTTC	CASQVSVSYNEQFF
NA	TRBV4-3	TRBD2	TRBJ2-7	TGCGCCAGCAGCCAAGGATTTACGGGAGGGGATGAGCAGTACTTC	CASSQGFTGGDEQYF
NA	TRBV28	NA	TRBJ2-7	TGTGCCAGCAGTTTAAAACAGGTGAGCTCCTACGAGCAGTACTTC	CASSLKQVSSYEQYF
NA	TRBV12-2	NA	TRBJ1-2	TGTGCAAGTCGCCTAATAGGGGGGACCTACAGGGGTTGGGGCTACACCTTC	CASRLIGGTYRGWGYTF
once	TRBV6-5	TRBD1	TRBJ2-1	TGTGCCAGCAGAGCTGGGACAGTAACCAATGAGCAGTTCTTC	CASRAGTVTNEQFF
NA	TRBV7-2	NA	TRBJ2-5	TGTGCCAGCAGCATCCGACAGCTTGGGGCCCAGTACTTC	CASSIRQLGAQYF
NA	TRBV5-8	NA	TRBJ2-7	TGTGCCAGCAGCTTGGGTTTCGGGGGCACCTACGAGCAGTACTTC	CASSLGFGGTYEQYF
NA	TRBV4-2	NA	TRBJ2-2	TGTGCCAGCAGCCAAGAATACCGAGCCGGGGAGCTGTTTTTT	CASSQEYRAGELFF
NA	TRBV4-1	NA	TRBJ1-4	TGCGCCAGCAGCCAAGAGTCGGCTCCTCTTAATGAAAAACTGTTTTTT	CASSQESAPLNEKLFF
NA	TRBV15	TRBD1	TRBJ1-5	TGTGCCACCAGCAGAGATAGGGGGACAGGGCTGGCCCAGCATTTT	CATSRDRGTGLAQHF
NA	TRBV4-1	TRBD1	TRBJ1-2	TGCGCCAGCAGCCAAGTTCTTGAGGGGACAGGGGGTCATGGCTACACCTTC	CASSQVLEGTGGHGYTF
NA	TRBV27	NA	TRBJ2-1	TGTGCCAGCAGTCCCTTTCGGCCCAGGGATGAGCAGTTCTTC	CASSPFRPRDEQFF
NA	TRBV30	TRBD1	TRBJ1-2	TGTGCCTGGAGTGTAATTGTTGGACAGGGGGTTTGGGGCTACACCTTC	CAWSVIVGQGVWGYTF
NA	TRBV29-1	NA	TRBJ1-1	TGCAGCGCCTTAAGGACTGAAGCTTTCTTT	CSALRTEAFF
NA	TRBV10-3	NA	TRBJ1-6	TGTGCCATCACCAAAGGACCGAATTTTTATAATTCACCCCTCCACTTT	CAITKGPNFYNSPLHF
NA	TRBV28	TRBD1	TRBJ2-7	TGTGCCAGCAGTTTTCGGGACAGCCGATCCTACGAGCAGTACTTC	CASSFRDSRSYEQYF
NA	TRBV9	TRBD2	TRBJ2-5	TGTGCCAGCACCCCGGGGGGGGGCGAGGAGACCCAGTACTTC	CASTPGGGEETQYF
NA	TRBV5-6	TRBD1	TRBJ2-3	TGTGCCAGCAGCCGGCTGACAGGGGGCGATACGCAGTATTTT	CASSRLTGGDTQYF
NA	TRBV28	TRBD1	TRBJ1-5	TGTGCCAGCAGTCCACCCGGGACAGGGGCTCGTCAGCCCCAGCATTTT	CASSPPGTGARQPQHF
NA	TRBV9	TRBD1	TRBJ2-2	TGTGCCAGCAGCGCTTCAGGGGGCTCGAACACCGGGGAGCTGTTTTTT	CASSASGGSNTGELFF
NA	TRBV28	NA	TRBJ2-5	TGTGCCAGCAGTTTAATGCAGGGAGAGGCCCAGTACTTC	CASSLMQGEAQYF
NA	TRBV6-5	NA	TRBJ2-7	TGTGCCAGCAGTTACTCCCCCTCCTACGAGCAGTACTTC	CASSYSPSYEQYF
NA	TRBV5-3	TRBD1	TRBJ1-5	TGTGCTAGAAGCTCCGTGTTGACAGGGGTTATGGGTCAGCCCCAGCATTTT	CARSSVLTGVMGQPQHF
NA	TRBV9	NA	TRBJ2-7	TGTGCCAGCAGCGTAGATCCGGGACACCTCTACGAGCAGTACTTC	CASSVDPGHLYEQYF
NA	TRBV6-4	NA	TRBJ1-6	TGTGCCAGCAGTGACTCGCCTGGTCCTGGATCACCCCTCCACTTT	CASSDSPGPGSPLHF
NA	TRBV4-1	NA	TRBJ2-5	TGCGCCAGCAGCCAAGATCGCGATAGCCGAAGGGTGGCCCAGTACTTC	CASSQDRDSRRVAQYF
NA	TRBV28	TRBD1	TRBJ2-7	TGTGCCAGCAGTCAGGGACAGAGCTCCTACGAGCAGTACTTC	CASSQGQSSYEQYF
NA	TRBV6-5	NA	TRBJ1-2	TGTGCCAGCAGTTACTCGTGGGAGGGTACTAACTATGGCTACACCTTC	CASSYSWEGTNYGYTF
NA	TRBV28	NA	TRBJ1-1	TGTGCCAGCAGCCCCGGAAACAGGGAAATGAACACTGAAGCTTTCTTT	CASSPGNREMNTEAFF
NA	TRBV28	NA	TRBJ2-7	TGTGCCAGCAGTGACAACGCCTACGAGCAGTACTTC	CASSDNAYEQYF
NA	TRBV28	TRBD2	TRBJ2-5	TGTGCCAGCAGCCGAGGACTAGCGGGCCAAGAGACCCAGTACTTC	CASSRGLAGQETQYF
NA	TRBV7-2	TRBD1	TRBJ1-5	TGTGCCAGCAGCCGAACAGGGGGAGCTAATCAGCCCCAGCATTTT	CASSRTGGANQPQHF
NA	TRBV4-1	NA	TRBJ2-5	TGCGCCAGCAGCCAAGCCCATCAAGAGACCCAGTACTTC	CASSQAHQETQYF
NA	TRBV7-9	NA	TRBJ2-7	TGTGCCAGCAGCTACGGACGCAGCGGCTACGAGCAGTACTTC	CASSYGRSGYEQYF
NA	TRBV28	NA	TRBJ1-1	TGTGCCAGCAACTTTGGGATGAACACTGAAGCTTTCTTT	CASNFGMNTEAFF
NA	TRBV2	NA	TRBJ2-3	TGTGCCAGCAGTGGGGGGGGCACAGATACGCAGTATTTT	CASSGGGTDTQYF
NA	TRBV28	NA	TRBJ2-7	TGTGCCAGCAGCCTGACACCTTCCTACGAGCAGTACTTC	CASSLTPSYEQYF
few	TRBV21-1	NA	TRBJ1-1	TGTGCCAGCACCCCCAAGGTGAGTCTGGCTTTCTTT	CASTPKVSLAFF
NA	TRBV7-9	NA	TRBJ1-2	TGTGCCAGCAGCTTCCCAGAGCCCCCCACCTTC	CASSFPEPPTF